One sample yielded the 26 T cell receptor beta chains listed below, sequenced in a study of T cells in tuberculosis. Clones were read by immunoSEQ multiplex PCR, and TCRdb kept only the in-frame ones, dropping some. The table has about 32,000 clones, approximately 93% seen once. The sample taken for sequencing was PBMCs. These receptors were obtained from a donor aged 10 to 29 with latent tuberculosis or without tuberculosis infection.

The chain is built from TRBV7-9 and TRBJ1-2; 7 positions agree with TRBD1. In germline, CDR1 is SEHNR, CDR2 FQNEAQ (reference sequence). This CDR3 spans 13 amino acids. V shed 5 bases, J shed 8 bases, and the junction held 8 bases outside the gene matches. The CDR3 reads CASSDTGAGGYTF. The CDR3 nucleotides are TGTGCCAGCAGCGATACAGGGGCGGGAGGCTACACCTTC.

J is TRBJ2-7 and V is TRBV5-1; 9 bases agree with TRBD1. The CDR3 consists of 18 residues. CDR1 and CDR2 from the germline V gene are SGHRS and YFSETQ. V was clipped by 3 bases and J by 3 bases; unmatched bases: 16. DNA of the CDR3: TGCGCCAGCAGCTATGAACCGGGACAGGGAACGCGCGACTACGAGCAGTACTTC. Protein sequence: CASSYEPGQGTRDYEQYF.

The V gene is TRBV5-1, the J gene TRBJ2-1; 8 bases agree with TRBD2. Germline V gene data show CDR1 as SGHRS and CDR2 as YFSETQ. This CDR3 has 14 amino acids. The junction had 2 bases not matched to a gene; V was cut back by 6 bases and J by 0 bases. Here the CDR3 reads CASTAGGSYNEQFF. The CDR3 region has the DNA TGCGCCAGCACGGCGGGAGGCTCCTACAATGAGCAGTTCTTC.

This chain's CDR3 is CASSYQGEGTEAFF. The CDR3 nucleotides are TGTGCCAGCAGTTATCAAGGGGAGGGGACTGAAGCTTTCTTT. This rearrangement joins TRBV6-5 to TRBJ1-1, with a possible D match to TRBD1 (5 bases). The V end lost 3 bases, the J end lost 5 bases, and 13 bases lay between the germline ends. This CDR3 has 14 residues. Looked up from germline, CDR1 is MNHEY and CDR2 is SVGAGI.

The chain uses TRBV4-3 and TRBJ2-1; D is uncertain. The CDR3 sequence is 15 residues long. Germline lookup yields CDR1 LGHNA and CDR2 YSLEER. Trimming stripped 0 bases from V and 5 bases from J, with 11 bases between. CDR3 bases: TGCGCCAGCAGCCAAGACTGGGCCACTCACAATGAGCAGTTCTTC. This gives the protein CASSQDWATHNEQFF.

J is TRBJ2-2 and V is TRBV30, with no clear D. Trimming removed 0 bases at V and 1 base at J, with 12 bases between. The CDR3 sequence is 16 residues long. From germline, CDR1 is GTSNPN and CDR2 SVGIG (reference sequence). The CDR3 sequence is CAWSVSFRQNTGELFF. The DNA for the CDR3 is TGTGCCTGGAGTGTATCTTTTCGACAGAACACCGGGGAGCTGTTTTTT. The full variable domain, with the rest looked up from reference TRBV30 and TRBJ2-2, is SQTIHQWPATLVQPVGSPLSLECTVEGTSNPNLYWYRQAAGRGLQLLFYSVGIGQISSEVPQNLSASRPQDRQFILSSKKLLLSDSGFYLCAWSVSFRQNTGELFFGEGSRLTVL.

The chain carries TRBV28 and TRBJ2-1; 8 bases agree with TRBD2. The CDR3 sequence is 14 residues long. Germline CDR1 reads MDHEN; CDR2 reads SYDVKM. The trim removed 3 bases at V and 6 bases at J, leaving 4 bases unmatched. The CDR3 sequence: CASSFVLAGNEQFF. The CDR3 DNA reads as TGTGCCAGCAGTTTTGTTCTAGCGGGCAATGAGCAGTTCTTC.

The rearrangement uses TRBV6-1 and TRBJ2-7; D is possibly TRBD2 (5 bases). From germline, CDR1 is MNHNS and CDR2 SASEGT. Trimming left V 5 bases short and J 4 bases short, with 18 bases between. The CDR3 spans 15 residues. CDR3 loop: CASSTHSPGLYEQYF. The CDR3 bases are TGTGCCAGCAGTACTCACTCCCCGGGGTTATACGAGCAGTACTTC.

The gene calls are TRBV7-8 and TRBJ2-7, with TRBD2 matching 10 bases. The junction had 13 bases not matched to a gene; V was cut back by 6 bases and J by 5 bases. Per germline, CDR1 SGHVS and CDR2 FQNEAQ. CDR3 length equals 16 residues. The CDR3 bases are TGTGCCAGCAGACATCCCATGCTAGCGGGAGCGGACGAGCAGTACTTC. Its protein is CASRHPMLAGADEQYF.

The rearrangement joins TRBV9 to TRBJ2-2; D not certain. This CDR3 contains 14 residues. Trimming removed 2 bases at V and 4 bases at J, with 9 bases between. Germline CDR1 reads SGDLS; CDR2 reads YYNGEE. CDR3: CASSVVGSTGELFF. CDR3 bases: TGTGCCAGCAGCGTTGTCGGTTCCACCGGGGAGCTGTTTTTT.

The rearrangement uses TRBV19 and TRBJ1-5; D might be TRBD1 (5 bases). Trimming stripped 7 bases from V and 7 bases from J, with 14 bases between. The CDR3 runs to 13 residues. The germline V gene encodes CDR1 LNHDA and CDR2 SQIVND (reference sequence). CDR3 residues: CASMARGLQPQHF. CDR3 in DNA: TGTGCCAGTATGGCGAGGGGACTCCAGCCCCAGCATTTT.

V usage is TRBV7-9 and J usage is TRBJ2-7, with 7 bases lining up with TRBD1. CDR3 length: 14 residues. J lost 9 bases, V lost 4 bases, and 12 bases had no gene match. Germline CDR1 is SEHNR and CDR2 is FQNEAQ (reference sequence). The CDR3 here is CASSSPGTVARQYF. In DNA, the CDR3 is TGTGCCAGCAGCTCTCCCGGGACAGTCGCCAGGCAGTACTTC.

The genes are TRBV2 and TRBJ2-6; D ambiguous. Germline lookup yields CDR1 SNHLY and CDR2 FYNNEI. This CDR3 spans 14 amino acids. Deletions cut 7 bases from V and 0 bases from J, with 7 bases between. CDR3 amino acids: CASKLSSGANVLTF. For the CDR3, the DNA is TGTGCCAGCAAGCTAAGCTCTGGGGCCAACGTCCTGACTTTC.

The rearrangement uses TRBV7-9 and TRBJ1-1; 7 positions match TRBD1. Germline V gene lookup returns CDR1 SEHNR and CDR2 FQNEAQ (reference sequence). The CDR3 runs to 15 residues. With 2 bases clipped from V and 1 base from J, the junction kept 4 bases outside the gene matches. DNA of the CDR3: TGTGCCAGCAGCTTATGGGGACAGTCGAACACTGAAGCTTTCTTT. Its protein is CASSLWGQSNTEAFF. The complete variable domain, with remaining parts taken from reference TRBV7-9 and TRBJ1-1, reads DTGVSQNPRHKITKRGQNVTFRCDPISEHNRLYWYRQTLGQGPEFLTYFQNEAQLEKSRLLSDRFSAERPKGSFSTLEIQRTEQGDSAMYLCASSLWGQSNTEAFFGQGTRLTVV.

The rearrangement links TRBV9 to TRBJ2-1, with D perhaps matching TRBD1 (5 bases). CDR3 length: 14 residues. CDR1 is SGDLS, CDR2 YYNGEE, per germline. V lost 4 bases, J lost 1 base, and 9 bases lay in between. CDR3 nucleotide sequence: TGTGCCAGCAGCTCCGACAGTTCCTACAATGAGCAGTTCTTC. Protein product: CASSSDSSYNEQFF. The complete variable domain, with remaining parts taken from reference TRBV9 and TRBJ2-1, reads DSGVTQTPKHLITATGQRVTLRCSPRSGDLSVYWYQQSLDQGLQFLIQYYNGEERAKGNILERFSAQQFPDLHSELNLSSLELGDSALYFCASSSDSSYNEQFFGPGTRLTVL.

V and J are TRBV9 and TRBJ2-7; weak D call: TRBD2 (5 bases). The ends were cut back, 1 base at V and 3 bases at J, with 11 bases in the middle. This CDR3 comprises 14 residues. CDR1 and CDR2 from the germline V gene are SGDLS and YYNGEE. The CDR3 region is CASSVRGIGYEQYF. Here the CDR3 DNA reads TGTGCCAGCAGCGTACGAGGGATAGGCTACGAGCAGTACTTC.

The chain carries TRBV4-3 and TRBJ2-3; TRBD2 matches at 13 bases. After removal of 4 bases from V and 4 bases from J, the junction contained 8 bases not matched to a gene. Germline V CDR1 and CDR2: LGHNA, YSLEER. The CDR3 has 17 amino acids. CDR3 sequence reads: CASSRSGLAGVPDTQYF. CDR3 nucleotides: TGCGCCAGCAGCCGGTCCGGACTAGCGGGAGTCCCAGATACGCAGTATTTT.

The chain carries TRBV9 and TRBJ1-1; no clear D. The V and J ends lost 7 bases and 6 bases respectively, with 22 bases between them. Germline V CDR1 and CDR2: SGDLS, YYNGEE. CDR3 size: 15 residues. CDR3 protein: CASSLRPQTSSEAFF. CDR3 sequence (DNA): TGTGCCAGCTCTCTGAGGCCTCAGACGTCGTCTGAAGCTTTCTTT.

The chain employs TRBV5-1 and TRBJ1-3, with 7 nucleotides matching TRBD1. The germline gives CDR1 SGHRS, CDR2 YFSETQ. V lost 4 bases to trimming and J lost 0 bases; unmatched junction nucleotides: 4. The CDR3 covers 15 residues. The CDR3 DNA reads TGCGCCAGCAGCCCAGGGGGTGTCTCTGGAAACACCATATATTTT. It specifies CASSPGGVSGNTIYF.

The rearrangement uses TRBV19 and TRBJ2-1, with D hard to call. Trimming pared 5 bases from V and 0 bases from J, leaving 20 bases between. CDR1 is LNHDA, CDR2 SQIVND, per germline (reference sequence). This CDR3 has 18 residues. The CDR3 sequence: CASSFPPKSANSYNEQFF. Here the CDR3 DNA reads TGTGCCAGTAGTTTTCCCCCTAAGAGCGCCAACTCCTACAATGAGCAGTTCTTC.

CDR3 coding DNA: TGTGCCATCAGTGAGTCACAAAGCTCCTACAATGAGCAGTTCTTC. It is translated as CAISESQSSYNEQFF. This chain connects TRBV10-3 to TRBJ2-1; no reliable D call. Trimming took 0 bases from V and 0 from J, leaving 6 bases between them. Germline V gene data show CDR1 as ENHRY and CDR2 as SYGVKD. The CDR3 is 15 amino acids.

This clone was observed once. The rearrangement joins TRBV29-1 to TRBJ2-3; unclear D gene. The germline V gene encodes CDR1 SQVTM and CDR2 ANQGSEA. This CDR3 region has 11 residues. The V gene lost 6 bases and the J gene lost 4 bases, with 8 bases spanning the gap. The CDR3 spells CSVMTSDTQYF. In nucleotides, the CDR3 is TGCAGCGTGATGACTTCAGATACGCAGTATTTT.

The gene calls are TRBV2 and TRBJ2-5, with D perhaps matching TRBD1 (5 bases). The CDR3 length is 14 residues. Germline CDR1 reads SNHLY; CDR2 reads FYNNEI. The ends were cut back, 7 bases at V and 5 bases at J, with 17 bases in the middle. This chain's CDR3 is CASKNGVGQETQYF. The CDR3 DNA sequence: TGTGCCAGCAAAAACGGTGTGGGGCAGGAGACCCAGTACTTC.

The chain carries TRBV15 and TRBJ1-4, with D perhaps TRBD1 (5 bases). The length of the CDR3 is 15 residues. Trimming took off 1 base at V and 10 bases at J, with 16 bases between the two ends. Germline CDR1 and CDR2: LNHNV and YYDKDF (reference sequence). CDR3 sequence reads: CATSRASGTTGKLFF. CDR3 DNA sequence: TGTGCCACCAGCAGAGCCTCCGGGACTACGGGAAAACTGTTTTTT.

The chain carries TRBV7-2 and TRBJ2-7; 11 nucleotides match TRBD2. Per the germline V gene, CDR1 is SGHTA and CDR2 is FQGNSA. After removal of 5 bases from V and 5 bases from J, the junction contained 8 bases not matched to a gene. The CDR3 loop spans 15 amino acids. The CDR3 spells CASSALAGAFDEQYF. CDR3 nucleotides: TGTGCCAGCAGCGCACTAGCGGGAGCCTTCGACGAGCAGTACTTC. The full variable domain, rest sourced from reference TRBV7-2 and TRBJ2-7, is GAGVSQSPSNKVTEKGKDVELRCDPISGHTALYWYRQSLGQGLEFLIYFQGNSAPDKSGLPSDRFSAERTGGSVSTLTIQRTQQEDSAVYLCASSALAGAFDEQYFGPGTRLTVT.

The V gene is TRBV6-1, the J gene TRBJ2-7, with 11 bases lining up with TRBD2. The CDR3 is made up of 15 amino acids. Unmatched junction bases numbered 10, after V lost 5 bases and J lost 7 bases. The germline V gene encodes CDR1 MNHNS and CDR2 SASEGT. Here the CDR3 reads CASSKDSRTSGEQYF. The CDR3 DNA is TGTGCCAGCAGTAAGGACAGCCGGACTAGCGGGGAGCAGTACTTC.